These 29 T cell receptor beta chains were all obtained from the same sample, sequenced in a study of T-cell memory formation after mild COVID-19. MiXCR, run by TCRdb on the 5' RACE reads, gives a single entry per CDR3 protein. The sample lists about 180,000 distinct CDR3 sequences, approximately 17% occurring once. The sample comprised PBMCs or a T cell subset sorted from them (not recorded which). The receptors were sampled from a man aged 18 to 30 who had mild COVID-19 (a few samples of this study predate the infection). Cell type and time point are not known.

The rearrangement uses TRBV4-1 and TRBJ1-1, with D unclear. The CDR3 totals 19 residues. Germline V CDR1 and CDR2: MGHRA, YSYEKL. Trimming removed 0 bases at V and 0 bases at J, with 20 bases between. DNA for the CDR3: TGCGCCAGCAGCCAAGATGCCTCAGACCTATGGAACCTGAACACTGAAGCTTTCTTT. This codes for CASSQDASDLWNLNTEAFF.

The rearrangement joins TRBV6-6 to TRBJ1-6, with 7 bases aligning to TRBD1. The V segment lost 5 bases and the J segment 7 bases; nucleotides outside the gene matches: 5. There are 14 residues in the CDR3. Germline V gene lookup returns CDR1 MNHNY and CDR2 SVGAGI (reference sequence). CDR3 bases: TGTGCCAGCAGTCCGGGACAGAGAAATTCACCCCTCCACTTT. It codes for CASSPGQRNSPLHF.

V and J are TRBV4-3 and TRBJ2-1; the D is unclear. The CDR3 is made up of 14 amino acids. Germline V CDR1 and CDR2: LGHNA, YSLEER. V lost 0 bases to trimming and J lost 13 bases, with 16 bases between them. The CDR3 loop reads CASSQDLGFRVQFF. CDR3 DNA sequence: TGCGCCAGCAGCCAAGATTTGGGCTTCCGGGTTCAGTTCTTC.

This clonotype was seen many times. The chain is built from TRBV4-1 and TRBJ2-3; D gene uncertain. V dropped 4 bases and J dropped 0 bases, with 23 bases sitting between them. CDR1 MGHRA and CDR2 YSYEKL come from the germline V gene. The CDR3 contains 19 residues. CDR3 in DNA: TGCGCCAGCAGCCTTACCTGGGGATTCTATAAATCTAGCACAGATACGCAGTATTTT. Encoded protein: CASSLTWGFYKSSTDTQYF.

This clonotype was counted between two and nine times. The V call is TRBV2, the J call TRBJ1-2, with D hard to call. The CDR3 loop spans 13 amino acids. Germline V gene lookup returns CDR1 SNHLY and CDR2 FYNNEI. V shed 0 bases and J shed 3 bases, with 5 bases lying between them. CDR3 sequence reads: CASSEAGYYGYTF. CDR3 DNA: TGTGCCAGCAGTGAAGCAGGGTACTATGGCTACACCTTC.

Only a few counts were recorded for this clonotype. The V call is TRBV15, the J call TRBJ2-1, with no clear D. The V gene's germline CDR1 is LNHNV and CDR2 YYDKDF (reference sequence). The CDR3 covers 15 residues. Trimming removed 0 bases at V and 4 bases at J, with 10 bases between. DNA for the CDR3: TGTGCCACCAGCAGAGAAGGGTTGGGTTACAATGAGCAGTTCTTC. As protein: CATSREGLGYNEQFF.

This clonotype was picked up a small number of times. The chain joins TRBV2 to TRBJ1-2; no clear D. Germline V gene lookup returns CDR1 SNHLY and CDR2 FYNNEI. V lost 5 bases and J lost 5, with 27 bases in between. The CDR3 extends over 18 amino acids. CDR3 sequence: CASSPLDRIGSSSYGYTF. The CDR3 nucleotides are TGTGCCAGCAGTCCTCTCGATAGGATTGGGTCTTCTTCGTATGGCTACACCTTC.

The chain uses TRBV20-1 and TRBJ1-5, with 8 bases fitting TRBD1. This CDR3 contains 13 residues. Germline assignment: CDR1 DFQATT and CDR2 SNEGSKA (reference sequence). Trimming at V came to 5 bases and at J to 5 bases, leaving 5 bases not matched to a gene. Written as DNA, the CDR3 is TGCAGTGCTTGGCAGGGGGCTGATCAGCCCCAGCATTTT. Protein product: CSAWQGADQPQHF.

This clonotype has ten or more counts. J is TRBJ2-3 and V is TRBV10-3, with TRBD1 as a possible D gene (6 bases). The ends were cut back, 4 bases at V and 1 base at J, with 9 bases in the middle. Germline assignment: CDR1 ENHRY and CDR2 SYGVKD. This CDR3 is 14 amino acids long. CDR3 protein: CAISVGAGTDTQYF. Here the CDR3 DNA reads TGTGCCATCAGTGTGGGGGCCGGCACAGATACGCAGTATTTT.

V and J are TRBV7-2 and TRBJ1-5; 8 bases are shared with TRBD1. The CDR3 runs to 14 residues. Trimming at V came to 8 bases and at J to 5 bases, leaving 8 bases not matched to a gene. The V gene's germline CDR1 is SGHTA and CDR2 FQGNSA. CDR3 in amino acids: CASGPGQEYQPQHF. The CDR3 DNA sequence: TGTGCCAGCGGGCCGGGACAGGAATATCAGCCCCAGCATTTT.

This clonotype has a handful of counts. The rearrangement uses TRBV5-1 and TRBJ2-7, with TRBD2 matching 7 bases. CDR1 is SGHRS and CDR2 is YFSETQ in the germline V gene. The CDR3 covers 16 residues. The V and J ends lost 0 bases and 5 bases, in that order; junction bases with no gene match: 11. Here the CDR3 reads CASSLAPGLLLDEQYF. CDR3 in DNA: TGCGCCAGCAGCTTGGCCCCGGGACTACTTCTCGACGAGCAGTACTTC.

The CDR3 here is CASSYSQVNTEAFF. DNA for the CDR3: TGTGCCAGCAGTTACTCCCAGGTGAACACTGAAGCTTTCTTT. The V gene is TRBV6-6, the J gene TRBJ1-1; D remains ambiguous. V shed 0 bases and J shed 0 bases, with 5 bases lying between them. The CDR3 is 14 amino acids. Per germline, CDR1 MNHNY and CDR2 SVGAGI (reference sequence).

This clonotype was counted ten times or more. The chain carries TRBV4-3 and TRBJ2-7, with D perhaps TRBD2 (5 bases). Germline V gene data show CDR1 as LGHNA and CDR2 as YSLEER. The V and J ends lost 8 bases and 4 bases respectively, with 30 bases between them. The CDR3 is 18 residues long. The CDR3 is CASQPRAERPPNYYEQYV. In DNA, the CDR3 is TGCGCCAGCCAGCCAAGGGCGGAGCGGCCCCCTAATTATTACGAGCAGTACGTC.

This clonotype was detected a few times. In nucleotides, the CDR3 is TGTGCCAGCTCCGGTATAGGGAACACTGAAGCTTTCTTT. Amino acids: CASSGIGNTEAFF. The rearrangement joins TRBV14 to TRBJ1-1; no firm D call. The CDR3 extends over 13 amino acids. The V and J ends lost 8 bases and 1 base respectively, with 11 bases between them. Germline V gives CDR1 SGHDN, CDR2 FVKESK.

The chain has TRBV12-2 and TRBJ2-3; the table gives TRBD1 as D, unverified against the DNA. TRBV12-2 is listed as a pseudogene. The CDR3 covers 16 residues. The CDR3 nucleotides read TGTGCAAGTCGCTCCAAGGGGGGTGAGGGCACAGATACGCAGTATTTT. This translates into CASRSKGGEGTDTQYF.

The V call is TRBV5-1, the J call TRBJ1-1, with 7 bases aligning to TRBD1. This CDR3 is 15 amino acids long. In germline, CDR1 is SGHRS, CDR2 YFSETQ. V was pared by 2 bases and J by 4 bases, with 8 bases of the junction left unmatched. The CDR3 protein is CASSLSTGQATEAFF. CDR3 DNA: TGCGCCAGCAGCTTATCGACAGGGCAAGCCACTGAAGCTTTCTTT.

The table lists this clonotype with a few counts. This chain connects TRBV6-1 to TRBJ2-7; 7 nucleotides agree with TRBD1. Losses at the gene ends were 7 bases for V and 0 bases for J; bases not matched to a gene: 6. Looked up from germline, CDR1 is MNHNS and CDR2 is SASEGT. This CDR3 has 14 residues. CDR3 protein: CASTQDRSSYEQYV. CDR3 nucleotides: TGTGCCAGCACCCAGGACAGGAGCTCCTACGAGCAGTACGTC.

This clonotype was detected a few times. The chain recombines TRBV4-1 with TRBJ1-2, with a weak D call TRBD1 (5 bases). V lost 1 base and J lost 1, with 10 bases in between. The CDR3 is 15 amino acids. Germline CDR1 reads MGHRA; CDR2 reads YSYEKL. The CDR3 is CASSQAGTLNYGYTF. For the CDR3, the DNA is TGCGCCAGCAGCCAAGCGGGGACCCTTAACTATGGCTACACCTTC.

The chain links TRBV6-5 to TRBJ2-7, with 11 bases lining up with TRBD1. Germline CDR1 and CDR2: MNHEY and SVGAGI. This CDR3 is built from 14 residues. J gave up 3 bases and V 2 bases, and 0 bases lay outside the gene matches. In DNA, the CDR3 is TGTGCCAGCAGTTACGGGACAGGGGGCTACGAGCAGTACTTC. Translating gives CASSYGTGGYEQYF.

The chain recombines TRBV11-3 with TRBJ2-3; TRBD1 aligns across 9 bases. This CDR3 is built from 15 residues. V trimming: 1 base; J trimming: 5 bases; junction bases outside the gene matches: 4. Germline CDR1 and CDR2: SGHNT and YENEEA. The CDR3 spells CASSLGDRAVDTQYF. CDR3 in DNA: TGTGCCAGCAGCTTAGGGGACAGGGCCGTAGATACGCAGTATTTT.

V is TRBV24-1 and J is TRBJ2-3; TRBD1 matches at 10 bases. This CDR3 is built from 15 residues. With V trimmed by 3 bases and J by 3 bases, 2 bases remained unmatched. Germline V lookup: CDR1 KGHDR, CDR2 SFDVKD. The CDR3 sequence: CATSDQDRGTDTQYF. The CDR3 coding sequence is TGTGCCACCAGTGATCAGGACAGGGGGACAGATACGCAGTATTTT.

The CDR3, as DNA: TGTGCCAGCAGTTTAAGTTTGGCCTTGGGGGGGCGGAACACTGAAGCTTTCTTT. Its protein product is CASSLSLALGGRNTEAFF. This chain links TRBV12-3 or TRBV12-4 with TRBJ1-1; tentatively, D is TRBD1 (6 bases). The CDR3 length is 18 residues. Trimming stripped 2 bases from V and 1 base from J, with 20 bases between.

This clonotype was seen a few times. V is TRBV5-1 and J is TRBJ2-3; 11 bases agree with TRBD2. The germline CDR1 and CDR2 sequences are SGHRS and YFSETQ. V was clipped by 3 bases and J by 5 bases; unmatched bases: 2. The length of the CDR3 is 14 residues. This CDR3 is CASSSTSGVDTQYF. CDR3 nucleotides: TGCGCCAGCAGCTCGACTAGCGGGGTAGATACGCAGTATTTT.

The chain recombines TRBV5-1 with TRBJ2-2; the D gene is possibly TRBD2 (6 bases). Germline CDR1 reads SGHRS; CDR2 reads YFSETQ. The CDR3 spans 14 residues. Trimming removed 4 bases from V and 2 bases from J, with 9 bases in between. The CDR3 here is CASSTSPNTGELFF. Here the CDR3 DNA reads TGCGCCAGCAGCACTAGCCCTAACACCGGGGAGCTGTTTTTT.

The chain is built from TRBV4-2 and TRBJ2-5; possible D gene TRBD1, 6 bases. Trimming removed 1 base at V and 1 base at J, with 7 bases between. Per germline, CDR1 LGHNA and CDR2 YNFKEQ. The CDR3 consists of 14 residues. The CDR3 spells CASSQADSQETQYF. The DNA of the CDR3 is TGTGCCAGCAGCCAAGCGGACAGCCAAGAGACCCAGTACTTC.

The J gene is TRBJ1-4, the V gene TRBV7-9; TRBD1 is a possible D gene (6 bases). CDR3 length equals 13 residues. V was pared by 10 bases and J by 7 bases, with 16 bases between. Germline lookup yields CDR1 SEHNR and CDR2 FQNEAQ (reference sequence). The CDR3 DNA reads TGTGCCACCGCACAGGGTCCTGGTGAAAAACTGTTTTTT. Amino acid sequence: CATAQGPGEKLFF.

The chain has TRBV10-2 and TRBJ2-7, with 7 bases lining up with TRBD2. Germline V gene lookup returns CDR1 WSHSY and CDR2 SAAADI. The V gene end was trimmed by 8 bases and the J gene end by 2 bases; junction bases not matched to a gene: 3. The CDR3 is 12 amino acids. The DNA of the CDR3 is TGCGCCAGCGGGAGGGGAGCCTACGAGCAGTACTTC. It is translated as CASGRGAYEQYF.

V is TRBV5-4 and J is TRBJ2-3, with TRBD2 matching over 12 bases. The CDR3 is 16 residues long. Germline CDR1 is SGHNT and CDR2 is YYREEE (reference sequence). V lost 0 bases to trimming and J lost 7 bases; unmatched junction nucleotides: 6. In nucleotides, the CDR3 is TGTGCCAGCAGCTTGGGGACTAGCGGGGCGGCGCATACGCAGTATTTT. Translating gives CASSLGTSGAAHTQYF.

This clonotype was observed a few times. This rearrangement joins TRBV27 to TRBJ2-3; 8 bases agree with TRBD2. Per germline, CDR1 MNHEY and CDR2 SMNVEV (reference sequence). V lost 0 bases to trimming and J lost 1 base; unmatched junction nucleotides: 6. This CDR3 contains 17 residues. CDR3 coding DNA: TGTGCCAGCAGTTTATCGAGGCCAGCGGGGGGCACAGATACGCAGTATTTT. Translation gives CASSLSRPAGGTDTQYF.